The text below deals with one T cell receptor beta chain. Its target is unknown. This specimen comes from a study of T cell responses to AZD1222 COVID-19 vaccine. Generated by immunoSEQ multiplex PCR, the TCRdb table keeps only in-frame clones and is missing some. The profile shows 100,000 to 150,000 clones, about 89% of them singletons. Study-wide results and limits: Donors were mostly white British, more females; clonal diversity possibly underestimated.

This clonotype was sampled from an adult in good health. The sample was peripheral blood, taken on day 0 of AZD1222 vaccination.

Written as DNA, the CDR3 is TGTGCCAGCAGCCCGGGACACTCCCGGGGGGAAAAACTGTTTTTT. This translates into CASSPGHSRGEKLFF. The chain is built from TRBV11-2 and TRBJ1-4, with D possibly matching TRBD1 (6 bases). The CDR3 loop spans 15 amino acids. V was trimmed by 5 bases and J by 8 bases, leaving 18 bases between them. Germline CDR1 SGHAT, CDR2 FQNNGV.